This T cell receptor beta chain originates from a study of T cell repertoires in cytomegalovirus infection. Study-level information: Matching HLA type, along with CMV infection, was indicated by public TCR beta signatures.

V gave up 4 bases and J gave up 0 bases; unmatched junction bases: 7. This CDR3 region has 16 residues. Germline CDR1 and CDR2: SGHTS and YDEGEE. Study-wide points: The cumulative frequency of public TCR beta families distinguished individuals who carried CMV together with the relevant HLA.

Concerning this clonotype: Its antigen is unidentified.

MiXCR, applied by TCRdb to the reads, yields one record per CDR3 protein. This table has approximately 990,000 distinct CDR3 sequences, approximately 31% appearing once. Here the sequenced sample was cultured CD8+ T cells from PBMCs, taken from culture after CMV antigen stimulation. The chain couples TRBV5-8 to TRBJ2-3; 8 bases fit TRBD1. This TCR derives from a human donor in good health (CMV status not recorded). Some clones in this sample may be carry-over from other donors' samples. CDR3 DNA sequence: TGTGCCAGCAGCAACGGACAGGGTGGAAGCACAGATACGCAGTATTTT. Translation: CASSNGQGGSTDTQYF.